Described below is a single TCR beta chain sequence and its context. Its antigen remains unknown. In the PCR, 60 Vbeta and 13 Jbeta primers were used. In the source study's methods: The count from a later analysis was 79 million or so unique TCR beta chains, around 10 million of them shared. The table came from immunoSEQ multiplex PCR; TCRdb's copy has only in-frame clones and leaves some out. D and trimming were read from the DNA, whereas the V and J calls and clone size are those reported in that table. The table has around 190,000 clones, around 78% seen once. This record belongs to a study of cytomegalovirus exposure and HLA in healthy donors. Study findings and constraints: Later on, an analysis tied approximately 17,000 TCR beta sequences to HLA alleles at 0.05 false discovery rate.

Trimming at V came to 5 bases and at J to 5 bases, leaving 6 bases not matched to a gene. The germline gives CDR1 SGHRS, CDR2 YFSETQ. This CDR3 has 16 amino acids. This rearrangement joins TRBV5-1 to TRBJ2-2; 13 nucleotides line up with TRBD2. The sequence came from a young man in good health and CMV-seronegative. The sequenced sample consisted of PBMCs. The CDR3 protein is CASSSGLAGATGELFF. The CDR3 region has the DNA TGCGCCAGCAGTTCAGGACTAGCGGGAGCTACCGGGGAGCTGTTTTTT.